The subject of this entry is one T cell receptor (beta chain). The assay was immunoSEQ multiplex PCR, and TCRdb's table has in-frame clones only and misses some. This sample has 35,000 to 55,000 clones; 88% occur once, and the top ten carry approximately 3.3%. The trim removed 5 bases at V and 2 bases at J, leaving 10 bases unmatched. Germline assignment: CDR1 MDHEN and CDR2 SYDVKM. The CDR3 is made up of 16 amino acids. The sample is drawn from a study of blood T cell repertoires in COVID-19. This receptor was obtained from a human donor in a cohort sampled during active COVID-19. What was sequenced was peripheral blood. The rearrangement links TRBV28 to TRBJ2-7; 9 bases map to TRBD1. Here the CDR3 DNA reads TGTGCCAGCAGTCTACCTGGGACAGGGTCCACCTACGAGCAGTACTTC. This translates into CASSLPGTGSTYEQYF.